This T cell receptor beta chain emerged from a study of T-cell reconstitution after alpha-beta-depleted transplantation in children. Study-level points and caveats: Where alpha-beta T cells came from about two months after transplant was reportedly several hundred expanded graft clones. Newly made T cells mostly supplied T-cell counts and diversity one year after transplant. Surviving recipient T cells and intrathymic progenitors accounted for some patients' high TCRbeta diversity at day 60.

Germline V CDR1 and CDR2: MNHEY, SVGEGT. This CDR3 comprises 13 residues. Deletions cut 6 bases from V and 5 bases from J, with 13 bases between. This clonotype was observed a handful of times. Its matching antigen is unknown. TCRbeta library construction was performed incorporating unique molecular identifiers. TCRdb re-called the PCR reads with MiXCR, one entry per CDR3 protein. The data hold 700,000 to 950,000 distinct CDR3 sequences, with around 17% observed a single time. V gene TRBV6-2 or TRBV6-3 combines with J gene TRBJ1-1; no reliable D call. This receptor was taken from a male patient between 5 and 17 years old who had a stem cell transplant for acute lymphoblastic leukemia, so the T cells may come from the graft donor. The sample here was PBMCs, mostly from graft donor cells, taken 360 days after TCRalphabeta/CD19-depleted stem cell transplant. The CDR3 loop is CASSNYRSTEAFF. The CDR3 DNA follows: TGTGCCAGCAGCAACTACAGATCTACTGAAGCTTTCTTT.